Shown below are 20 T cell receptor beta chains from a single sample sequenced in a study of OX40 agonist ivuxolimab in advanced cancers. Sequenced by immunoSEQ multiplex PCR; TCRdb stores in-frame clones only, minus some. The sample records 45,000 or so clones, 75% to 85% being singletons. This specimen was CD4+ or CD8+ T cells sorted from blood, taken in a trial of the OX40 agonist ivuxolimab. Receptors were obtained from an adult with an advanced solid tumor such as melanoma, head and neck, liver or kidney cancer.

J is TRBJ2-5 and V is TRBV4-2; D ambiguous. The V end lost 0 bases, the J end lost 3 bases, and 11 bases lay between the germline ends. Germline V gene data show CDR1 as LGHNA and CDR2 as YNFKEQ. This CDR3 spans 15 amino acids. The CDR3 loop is CASSQDSSKKETQYF. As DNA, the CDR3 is TGTGCCAGCAGCCAAGATAGCTCTAAAAAAGAGACCCAGTACTTC.

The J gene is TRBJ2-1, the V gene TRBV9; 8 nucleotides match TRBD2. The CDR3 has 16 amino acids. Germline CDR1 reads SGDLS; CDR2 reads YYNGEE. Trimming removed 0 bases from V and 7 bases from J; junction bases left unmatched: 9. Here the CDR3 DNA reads TGTGCCAGCAGCGTAGTCGGGGGGGCGTGGAGAAATGAGCAGTTCTTC. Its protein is CASSVVGGAWRNEQFF.

CDR3 coding DNA: TGCAGCGTTGTCGGAGAGACCCAGTACTTC. As protein: CSVVGETQYF. V gene TRBV29-1 combines with J gene TRBJ2-5; D remains ambiguous. Trimming took off 4 bases at V and 4 bases at J, with 4 bases between the two ends. CDR1 is SQVTM, CDR2 ANQGSEA, per germline. The CDR3 runs 10 residues.

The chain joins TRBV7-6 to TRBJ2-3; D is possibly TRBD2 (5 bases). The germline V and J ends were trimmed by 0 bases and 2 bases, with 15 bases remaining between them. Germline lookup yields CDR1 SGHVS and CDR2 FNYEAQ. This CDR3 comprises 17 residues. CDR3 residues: CASSLAQASLNTDTQYF. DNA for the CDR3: TGTGCCAGCAGCTTAGCGCAAGCTAGCCTAAACACAGATACGCAGTATTTT.

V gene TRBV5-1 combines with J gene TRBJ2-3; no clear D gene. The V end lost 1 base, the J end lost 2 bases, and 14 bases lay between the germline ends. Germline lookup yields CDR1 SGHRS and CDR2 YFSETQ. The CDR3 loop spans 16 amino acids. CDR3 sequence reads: CASSLFVPTYTDTQYF. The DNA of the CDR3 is TGCGCCAGCAGCTTGTTTGTGCCTACCTACACAGATACGCAGTATTTT.

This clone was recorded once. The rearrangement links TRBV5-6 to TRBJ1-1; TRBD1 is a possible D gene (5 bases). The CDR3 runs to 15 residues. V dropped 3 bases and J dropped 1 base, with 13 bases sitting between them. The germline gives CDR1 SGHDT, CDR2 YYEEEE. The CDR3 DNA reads TGTGCCAGCAGCTCCACACTTACAGGGAACACTGAAGCTTTCTTT. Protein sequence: CASSSTLTGNTEAFF.

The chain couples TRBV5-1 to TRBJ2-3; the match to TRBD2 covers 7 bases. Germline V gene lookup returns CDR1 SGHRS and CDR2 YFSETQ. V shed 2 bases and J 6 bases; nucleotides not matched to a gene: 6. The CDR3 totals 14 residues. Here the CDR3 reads CASSLTSVGDTQYF. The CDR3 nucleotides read TGCGCCAGCAGCTTAACTAGCGTTGGGGATACGCAGTATTTT.

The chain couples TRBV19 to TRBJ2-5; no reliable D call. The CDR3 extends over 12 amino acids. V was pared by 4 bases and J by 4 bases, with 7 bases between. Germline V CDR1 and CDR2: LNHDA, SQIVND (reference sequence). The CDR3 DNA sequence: TGTGCCAGTAGTAATAACCGAGAGACCCAGTACTTC. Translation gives CASSNNRETQYF.

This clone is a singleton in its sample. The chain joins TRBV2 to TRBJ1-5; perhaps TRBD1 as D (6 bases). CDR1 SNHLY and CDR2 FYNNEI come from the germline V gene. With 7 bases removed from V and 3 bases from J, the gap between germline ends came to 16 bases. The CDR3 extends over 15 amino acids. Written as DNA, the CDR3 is TGTGCCAGCACCGCCTCGGACAGTCTCAATCAGCCCCAGCATTTT. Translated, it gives CASTASDSLNQPQHF.

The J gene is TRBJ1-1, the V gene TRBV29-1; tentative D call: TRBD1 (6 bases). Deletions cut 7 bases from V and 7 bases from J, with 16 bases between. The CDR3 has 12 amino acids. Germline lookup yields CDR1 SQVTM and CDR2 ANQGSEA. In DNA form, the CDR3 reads TGCAGCGCAGCCGGGACATCCGATGAAGCTTTCTTT. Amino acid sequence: CSAAGTSDEAFF.

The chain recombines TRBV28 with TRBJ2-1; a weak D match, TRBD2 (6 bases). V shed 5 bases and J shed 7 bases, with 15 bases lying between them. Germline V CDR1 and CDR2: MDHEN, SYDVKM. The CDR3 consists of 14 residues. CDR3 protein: CASSPGLIRNEQFF. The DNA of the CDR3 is TGTGCCAGCAGTCCGGGACTCATAAGGAATGAGCAGTTCTTC.

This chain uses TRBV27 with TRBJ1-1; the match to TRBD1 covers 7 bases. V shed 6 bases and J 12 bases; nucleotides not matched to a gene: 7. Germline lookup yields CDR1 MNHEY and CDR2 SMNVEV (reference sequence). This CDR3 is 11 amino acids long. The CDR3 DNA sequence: TGTGCCAGCAGCCGACAGGGCAAAACTTTCTTT. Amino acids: CASSRQGKTFF.

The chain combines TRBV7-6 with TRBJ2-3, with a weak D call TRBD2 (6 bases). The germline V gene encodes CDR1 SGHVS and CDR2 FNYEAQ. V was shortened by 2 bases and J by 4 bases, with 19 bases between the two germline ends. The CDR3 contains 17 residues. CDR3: CASSLLLIGTSSDTQYF. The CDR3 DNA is TGTGCCAGCAGCTTATTGTTGATCGGGACTTCCTCAGATACGCAGTATTTT.

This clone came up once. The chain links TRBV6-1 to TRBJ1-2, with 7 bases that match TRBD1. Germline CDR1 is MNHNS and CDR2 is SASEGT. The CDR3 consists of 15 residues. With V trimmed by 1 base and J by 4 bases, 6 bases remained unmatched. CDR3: CASSEGVRGSYGYTF. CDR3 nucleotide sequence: TGTGCCAGCAGTGAAGGGGTCAGGGGGAGCTATGGCTACACCTTC.

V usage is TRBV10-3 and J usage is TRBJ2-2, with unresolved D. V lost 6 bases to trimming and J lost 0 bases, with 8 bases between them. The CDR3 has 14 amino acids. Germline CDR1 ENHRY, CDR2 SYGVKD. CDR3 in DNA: TGTGCCATCAGGACTGACGCGAACACCGGGGAGCTGTTTTTT. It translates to CAIRTDANTGELFF.

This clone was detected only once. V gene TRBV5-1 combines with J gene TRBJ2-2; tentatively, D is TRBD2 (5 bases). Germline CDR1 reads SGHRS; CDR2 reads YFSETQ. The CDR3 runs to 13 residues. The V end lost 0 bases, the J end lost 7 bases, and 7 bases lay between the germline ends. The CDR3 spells CASSLDGSGELFF. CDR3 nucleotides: TGCGCCAGCAGCTTGGATGGGAGCGGGGAGCTGTTTTTT.

DNA of the CDR3: TGCGCCAGCAGTGATCCGACAGGGGCCGGAAACACCATATATTTT. This encodes CASSDPTGAGNTIYF. This chain links TRBV10-2 with TRBJ1-3; TRBD1 agrees at 8 bases. The CDR3 consists of 15 residues. Germline CDR1 reads WSHSY; CDR2 reads SAAADI. V was pared by 3 bases and J by 4 bases, with 5 bases of the junction left unmatched.

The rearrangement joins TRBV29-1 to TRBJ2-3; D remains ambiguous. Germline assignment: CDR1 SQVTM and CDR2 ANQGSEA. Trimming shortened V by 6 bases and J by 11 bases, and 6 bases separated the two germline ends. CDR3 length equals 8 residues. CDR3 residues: CSVPLQYF. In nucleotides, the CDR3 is TGCAGCGTCCCTTTGCAGTATTTT.

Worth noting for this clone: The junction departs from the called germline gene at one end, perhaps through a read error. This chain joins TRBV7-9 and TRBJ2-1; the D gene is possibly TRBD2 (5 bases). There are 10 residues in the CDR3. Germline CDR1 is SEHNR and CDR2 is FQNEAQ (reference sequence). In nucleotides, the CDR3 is TGTGCCAGCAGCTTAGAACTAGTTGTCTTC. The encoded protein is CASSLELVVF.

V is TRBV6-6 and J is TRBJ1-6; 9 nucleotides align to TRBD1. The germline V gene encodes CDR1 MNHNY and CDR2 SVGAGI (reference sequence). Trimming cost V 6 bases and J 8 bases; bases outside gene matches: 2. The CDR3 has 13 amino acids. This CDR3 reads CASRGTGYSPLHF. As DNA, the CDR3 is TGTGCCAGCAGGGGGACAGGGTATTCACCCCTCCACTTT.